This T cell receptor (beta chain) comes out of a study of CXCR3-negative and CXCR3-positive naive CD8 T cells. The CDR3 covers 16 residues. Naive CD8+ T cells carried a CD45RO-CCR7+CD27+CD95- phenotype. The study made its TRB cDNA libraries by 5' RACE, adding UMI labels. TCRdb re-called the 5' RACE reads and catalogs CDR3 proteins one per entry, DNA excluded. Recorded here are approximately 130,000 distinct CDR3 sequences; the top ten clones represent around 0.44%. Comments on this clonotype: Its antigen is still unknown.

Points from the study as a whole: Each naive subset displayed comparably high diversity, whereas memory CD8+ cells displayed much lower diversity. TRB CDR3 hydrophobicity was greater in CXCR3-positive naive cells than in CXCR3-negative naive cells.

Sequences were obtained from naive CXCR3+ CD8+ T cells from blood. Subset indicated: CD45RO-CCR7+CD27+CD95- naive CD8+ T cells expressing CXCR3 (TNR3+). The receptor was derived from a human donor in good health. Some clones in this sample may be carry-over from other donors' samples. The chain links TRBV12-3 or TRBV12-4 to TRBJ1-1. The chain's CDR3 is CASSNPLGGEDTEAFF.